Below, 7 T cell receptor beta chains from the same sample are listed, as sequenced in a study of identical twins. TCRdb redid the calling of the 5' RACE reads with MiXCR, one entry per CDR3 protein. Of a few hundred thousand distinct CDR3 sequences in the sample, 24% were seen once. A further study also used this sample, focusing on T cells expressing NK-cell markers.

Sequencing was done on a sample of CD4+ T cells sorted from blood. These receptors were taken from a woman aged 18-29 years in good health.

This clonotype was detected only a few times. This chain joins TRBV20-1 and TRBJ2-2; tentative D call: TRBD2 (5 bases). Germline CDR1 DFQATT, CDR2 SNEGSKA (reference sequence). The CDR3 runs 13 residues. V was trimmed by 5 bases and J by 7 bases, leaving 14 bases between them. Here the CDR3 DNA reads TGCAGTGCTTTACTTGCCGGGGACGGGGAGCTGTTTTTT. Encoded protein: CSALLAGDGELFF.

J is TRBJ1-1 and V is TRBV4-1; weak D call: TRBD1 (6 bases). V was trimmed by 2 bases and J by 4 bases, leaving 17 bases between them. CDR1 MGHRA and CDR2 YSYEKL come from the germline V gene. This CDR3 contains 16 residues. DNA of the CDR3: TGCGCCAGCAGCCAAACCACACAGGGTTATTTCACTGAAGCTTTCTTT. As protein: CASSQTTQGYFTEAFF.

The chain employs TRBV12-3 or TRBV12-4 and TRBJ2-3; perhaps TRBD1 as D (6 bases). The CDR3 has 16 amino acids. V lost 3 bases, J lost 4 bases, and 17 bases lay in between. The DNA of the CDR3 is TGTGCCAGCAGTTTCTGGAAGTCAGGGGTCCCAGATACGCAGTATTTT. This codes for CASSFWKSGVPDTQYF.

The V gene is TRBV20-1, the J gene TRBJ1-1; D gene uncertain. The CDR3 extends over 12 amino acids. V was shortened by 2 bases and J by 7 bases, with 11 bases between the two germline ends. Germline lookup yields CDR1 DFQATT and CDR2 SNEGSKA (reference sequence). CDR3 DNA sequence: TGCAGTGCTAGACCCGGGAAGCTTGAAGCTTTCTTT. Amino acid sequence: CSARPGKLEAFF.

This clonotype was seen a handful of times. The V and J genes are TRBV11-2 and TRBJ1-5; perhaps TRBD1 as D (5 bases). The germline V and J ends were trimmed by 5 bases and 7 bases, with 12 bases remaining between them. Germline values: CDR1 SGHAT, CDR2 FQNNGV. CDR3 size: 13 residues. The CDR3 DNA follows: TGTGCCAGCAGCACGACAGCGGGACAGCCCCAGCATTTT. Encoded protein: CASSTTAGQPQHF.

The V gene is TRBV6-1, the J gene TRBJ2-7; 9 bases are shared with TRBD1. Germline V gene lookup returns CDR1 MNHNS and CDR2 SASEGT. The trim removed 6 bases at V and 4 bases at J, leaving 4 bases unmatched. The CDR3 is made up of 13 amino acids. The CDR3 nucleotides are TGTGCCAGCAGCACCGGGACAGGGTACGAGCAGTACTTC. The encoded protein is CASSTGTGYEQYF.

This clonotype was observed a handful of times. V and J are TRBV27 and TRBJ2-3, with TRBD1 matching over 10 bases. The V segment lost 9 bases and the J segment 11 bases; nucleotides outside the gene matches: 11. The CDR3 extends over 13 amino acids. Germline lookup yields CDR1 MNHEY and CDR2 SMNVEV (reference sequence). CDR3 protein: CASEGQGSTLQYF. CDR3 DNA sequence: TGTGCCAGTGAGGGACAGGGGTCGACACTGCAGTATTTT.